Shown below are 13 T cell receptor beta chains from a single sample sequenced in a study of T cells after yellow fever vaccination (dated by TCRdb to about 2019). In the paper's terms, the treatment or condition label means: live attenuated yellow fever vaccine strain. The library was prepared using 5' RACE. The data were produced on an Illumina HiSeq 2500. Using fastp at Q25 and MiXCR, TCRdb reprocessed the public reads and kept productive beta chains. Rows with a matching CDR3 protein are joined into one entry that keeps the most common DNA and genes. This sample holds around 360,000 distinct CDR3 sequences; about 9.9% were observed only once. The top ten hold roughly 18% of the sample. The specimen was PBMCs, collected on the day of the first yellow fever vaccination. The receptors shown here come from a man aged 18 to 29 who received the YFV17D yellow fever vaccine.

The V call is TRBV11-2, the J call TRBJ2-6, with TRBD2 identical over 12 bases. CDR1 and CDR2 from the germline V gene are SGHAT and FQNNGV. The CDR3 sequence is 18 residues long. With 7 bases clipped from V and 1 base from J, the junction kept 8 bases outside the gene matches. The CDR3 sequence is CASTQGLAGKSGANVLTF. The CDR3 nucleotides are TGTGCCAGCACCCAAGGACTAGCGGGGAAATCTGGGGCCAACGTCCTGACTTTC.

This sequence joins TRBV5-1 and TRBJ2-7; D is perhaps TRBD1 (5 bases). The CDR3 loop spans 15 amino acids. CDR1 SGHRS and CDR2 YFSETQ come from the germline V gene. Trimming removed 2 bases from V and 2 bases from J, with 14 bases in between. The CDR3 nucleotides read TGCGCCAGCAGCTTCCTTTCAGGGCCCACCTACGAGCAGTACGTC. As protein: CASSFLSGPTYEQYV.

The V call is TRBV5-1, the J call TRBJ1-2, with D perhaps TRBD1 (5 bases). V was trimmed by 0 bases and J by 3 bases, leaving 12 bases between them. Germline V gene lookup returns CDR1 SGHRS and CDR2 YFSETQ. The CDR3 runs 15 residues. The CDR3 region has the DNA TGCGCCAGCAGCTTGGCCCCCCCGGGGCACTATGGCTACACCTTC. Protein sequence: CASSLAPPGHYGYTF.

The chain recombines TRBV19 with TRBJ2-2, with unresolved D. CDR1 LNHDA and CDR2 SQIVND come from the germline V gene (reference sequence). Trimming removed 6 bases at V and 4 bases at J, with 9 bases between. CDR3 size: 13 residues. CDR3 in amino acids: CASRPDRTGELFF. DNA of the CDR3: TGTGCCAGTAGGCCGGACCGCACCGGGGAGCTGTTTTTT.

CDR3 in DNA: TGCGCCAGCAGCCAAGATGCCCCAGGGGTGGGCACCGGGGAGCTGTTTTTT. Residues: CASSQDAPGVGTGELFF. V usage is TRBV4-1 and J usage is TRBJ2-2; D possibly corresponds to TRBD1 (6 bases). Germline CDR1 is MGHRA and CDR2 is YSYEKL. The CDR3 runs to 17 residues. Trimming removed 0 bases from V and 4 bases from J, with 15 bases in between.

This chain uses TRBV12-3 or TRBV12-4 with TRBJ2-7; TRBD1 agrees at 7 bases. V dropped 1 base and J dropped 6; count of bases not matched to a gene: 3. CDR3 size: 13 residues. The CDR3 protein is CASSLEGAAEQYV. The CDR3 region has the DNA TGTGCCAGCAGTTTAGAGGGGGCGGCCGAGCAGTACGTC.

In this sample, this clonotype turned up a few times. The chain is built from TRBV19 and TRBJ2-5, with D unresolved. Germline V CDR1 and CDR2: LNHDA, SQIVND (reference sequence). The V end lost 9 bases, the J end lost 1 base, and 9 bases lay between the germline ends. This CDR3 has 12 residues. DNA for the CDR3: TGTGCCAGCCGCAGCCGCCAAGAGACCCAGTACTTC. It translates to CASRSRQETQYF. Full variable domain (outside the CDR3, taken from reference TRBV19 and TRBJ2-5): DGGITQSPKYLFRKEGQNVTLSCEQNLNHDAMYWYRQDPGQGLRLIYYSQIVNDFQKGDIAEGYSVSREKKESFPLTVTSAQKNPTAFYLCASRSRQETQYFGPGTRLLVL.

This clonotype has just a few counts. The V call is TRBV29-1, the J call TRBJ1-1; D remains unclear. The V gene's germline CDR1 is SQVTM and CDR2 ANQGSEA. V was pared by 4 bases and J by 2 bases, with 5 bases between. CDR3 length equals 11 residues. This CDR3 reads CSVVANTEAFF. The CDR3 coding sequence is TGCAGCGTTGTGGCTAACACTGAAGCTTTCTTT.

This clonotype appeared a few times. V gene TRBV9 combines with J gene TRBJ1-1; D uncertain. V lost 0 bases to trimming and J lost 0 bases, with 3 bases between them. The germline V gene has CDR1 SGDLS and CDR2 YYNGEE. The CDR3 is 13 residues long. The CDR3 DNA reads TGTGCCAGCAGCGTAGGGATGAACACTGAAGCTTTCTTT. Translation gives CASSVGMNTEAFF.

In its sample, this clonotype was seen a few times. This chain uses TRBV7-2 with TRBJ2-5; maybe TRBD1 (5 bases). V was trimmed by 3 bases and J by 2 bases, leaving 16 bases between them. Per germline, CDR1 SGHTA and CDR2 FQGNSA. The CDR3 consists of 16 residues. In nucleotides, the CDR3 is TGTGCCAGCAGCTTTATAGCCCTGACAGTTCAAGAGACCCAGTACTTC. It translates to CASSFIALTVQETQYF.

CDR3 nucleotide sequence: TGTGCCAGCAGTGGTAGGCGGCAGTACACTGAAGCTTTCTTT. Translating gives CASSGRRQYTEAFF. The chain employs TRBV6-1 and TRBJ1-1; D ambiguous. The CDR3 is 14 amino acids. Germline V lookup: CDR1 MNHNS, CDR2 SASEGT. Deletions cut 4 bases from V and 3 bases from J, with 12 bases between.

This clonotype was detected only a few times. V is TRBV7-2 and J is TRBJ2-1; D is possibly TRBD2 (5 bases). The germline V gene has CDR1 SGHTA and CDR2 FQGNSA. With 4 bases removed from V and 8 bases from J, the gap between germline ends came to 18 bases. The CDR3 spans 15 residues. This CDR3 is CASSSILDLNDEQFF. The CDR3 region has the DNA TGTGCCAGCAGCTCAATACTAGACTTAAACGATGAGCAGTTCTTC.

The chain links TRBV4-3 to TRBJ2-4, with 8 bases aligning to TRBD2. The germline V gene encodes CDR1 LGHNA and CDR2 YSLEER. V lost 0 bases and J lost 13; bases outside the gene matches: 17. This CDR3 is built from 17 residues. The CDR3 sequence is CASSQDSGAFRSELQYF. CDR3 bases: TGCGCCAGCAGCCAAGATAGCGGGGCTTTCCGATCCGAATTGCAGTACTTC.